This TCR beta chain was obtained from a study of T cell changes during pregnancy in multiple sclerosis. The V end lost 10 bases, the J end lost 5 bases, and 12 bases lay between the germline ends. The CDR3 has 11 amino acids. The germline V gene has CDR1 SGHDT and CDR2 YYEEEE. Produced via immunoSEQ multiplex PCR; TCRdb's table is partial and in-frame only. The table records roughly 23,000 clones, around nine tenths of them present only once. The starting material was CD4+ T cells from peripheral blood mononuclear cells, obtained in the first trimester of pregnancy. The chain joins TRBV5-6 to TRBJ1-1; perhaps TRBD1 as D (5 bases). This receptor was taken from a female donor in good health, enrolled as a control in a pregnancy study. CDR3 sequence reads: CARGGFTEAFF. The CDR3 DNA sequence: TGTGCCCGCGGGGGGTTTACTGAAGCTTTCTTT. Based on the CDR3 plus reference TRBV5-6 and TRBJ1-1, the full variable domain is DAGVTQSPTHLIKTRGQQVTLRCSPKSGHDTVSWYQQALGQGPQFIFQYYEEEERQRGNFPDRFSGHQFPNYSSELNVNALLLGDSALYLCARGGFTEAFFGQGTRLTVV.